The following is a TCR beta chain sequence with its context. Antigen unknown. The assay was immunoSEQ multiplex PCR, and TCRdb's table has in-frame clones only and misses some. Of about 24,000 clones listed, about 60% were seen once; the top ten hold 10% to 15%. This sample is drawn from a study of T cells in narcolepsy. The wider study: Enrolled donors included narcolepsy type 1 or type 2 patients and healthy controls. Points from the study as a whole: Autoreactive HCRT-specific and TRIB2-specific clonotypes were marked in same-patient CSF-versus-blood CD4+ comparisons. Blood of same and different patients, but not healthy controls, reportedly held recurring autoreactive clonotypes.

The V end was cut by 4 bases, the J end by 4 bases, with 12 bases between. The CDR3 covers 14 residues. CDR1 LGHNA and CDR2 YNFKEQ come from the germline V gene. Sequencing was carried out using memory (CD45RA-) CD4+ T cells from blood. V and J are TRBV4-2 and TRBJ2-3, with a tentative D call TRBD2 (6 bases). This TCR was sampled from a human donor in good health. CDR3 DNA: TGTGCCAGCAGCCCAAACGGGGGAGCAGATACGCAGTATTTT. It codes for CASSPNGGADTQYF.